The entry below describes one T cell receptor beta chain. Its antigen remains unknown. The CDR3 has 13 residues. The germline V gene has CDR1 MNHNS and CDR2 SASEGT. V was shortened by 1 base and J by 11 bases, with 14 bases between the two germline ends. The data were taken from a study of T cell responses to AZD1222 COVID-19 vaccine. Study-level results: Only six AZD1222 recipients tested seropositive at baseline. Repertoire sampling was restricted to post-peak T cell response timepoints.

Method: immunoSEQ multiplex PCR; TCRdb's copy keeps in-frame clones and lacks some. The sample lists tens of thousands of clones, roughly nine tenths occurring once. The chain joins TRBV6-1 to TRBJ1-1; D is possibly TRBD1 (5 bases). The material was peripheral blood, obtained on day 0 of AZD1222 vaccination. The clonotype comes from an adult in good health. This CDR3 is CASSEVGHRSAFF. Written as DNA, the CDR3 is TGTGCCAGCAGTGAAGTAGGGCACAGGTCTGCTTTCTTT.